This is a list of T cell receptor beta chains from one sample in a study of blood T cell repertoires in COVID-19. TCRdb's table, derived via immunoSEQ multiplex PCR, lists solely in-frame clones and lacks some. The table lists about 330,000 clones, about nine tenths of them singletons. The sequenced material came from peripheral blood. These receptors all stem from a man under 40 with COVID-19, enrolled during active disease. Each CDR3 is given with its conserved first and last residue. A D gene is named only where the DNA matches it firmly. Clone sizes are given selectively: once, few, many, or a class where the clone is expanded.

D	V	size	J	DNA	CDR3
-	TRBV7-8	-	TRBJ2-6	TGTGCCAGCAGCTTATTCTTATCTGGGGCCAACGTCCTGACTTTC	CASSLFLSGANVLTF
-	TRBV27	-	TRBJ2-7	TGTGCCAGCAGTTTAGCGGCAGGGAGGCTCTACGAGCAGTACTTC	CASSLAAGRLYEQYF
-	TRBV4-1	few	TRBJ1-2	TGCGCCAGCAGCCAAGATGGCGGGGGAGCTGGCTACACCTTC	CASSQDGGGAGYTF
TRBD1	TRBV28	-	TRBJ1-5	TGTGCCAGCAGTTTGGGACAGTGGGGCAATCAGCCCCAGCATTTT	CASSLGQWGNQPQHF
-	TRBV5-1	-	TRBJ2-3	TGCGCCAGCAGCTTGGGGCTAGTTAGCACAGATACGCAGTATTTT	CASSLGLVSTDTQYF
TRBD2	TRBV27	-	TRBJ2-7	TGTGCCAGCAGTTTCGCCGGGACTAAGAACGAGCAGTACTTC	CASSFAGTKNEQYF
-	TRBV11-3	-	TRBJ1-1	TGTGCCAGCAGCTTAGGACACGGGGGCACTGAAGCTTTCTTT	CASSLGHGGTEAFF
TRBD1	TRBV28	-	TRBJ1-6	TGTGCCAGCAGTTCCGGGACAGGGGGCCCCTATAATTCACCCCTCCACTTT	CASSSGTGGPYNSPLHF
TRBD1	TRBV28	many	TRBJ2-7	TGTGCCAGCATCCCGACAGGGGGCACGAAATTCAACTCCTACGAGCAGTACTTC	CASIPTGGTKFNSYEQYF
TRBD1	TRBV19	-	TRBJ1-1	TGTGCCACCCTTCCGGTGGGACAGGGGGGCTTGAACACTGAAGCTTTCTTT	CATLPVGQGGLNTEAFF
-	TRBV27	-	TRBJ1-2	TGTGCCAGCAGTTTAGGAGATCCTAACTATGGCTACACCTTC	CASSLGDPNYGYTF
-	TRBV12-3/TRBV12-4	-	TRBJ2-7	TGTGCCAGCAGACGGGACAAATCCTACGAGCAGTACTTC	CASRRDKSYEQYF
TRBD2	TRBV12-3/TRBV12-4	-	TRBJ2-7	TGTGCCAGCAGTTTAAAACTAGCGGAAGAGCAGTACTTC	CASSLKLAEEQYF
-	TRBV15	-	TRBJ2-2	TGTGCCACCAGCAGAGGACGCGGCGGCGGGGAGCTGTTTTTT	CATSRGRGGGELFF
TRBD2	TRBV19	-	TRBJ2-3	TGTGCCAGTAGTATGAGGTTGGCAGCGGGAGGGGATACGCAGTATTTT	CASSMRLAAGGDTQYF
-	TRBV12-3/TRBV12-4	-	TRBJ2-7	TGTGCCAGCAGAAAAGGTGGGAGAAGCGAGCAGTACTTC	CASRKGGRSEQYF
TRBD2	TRBV24-1	-	TRBJ2-1	TGTGCCACCAGTGATTTGAGCGGGAGAGGGTACAATGAGCAGTTCTTC	CATSDLSGRGYNEQFF
TRBD1	TRBV7-2	-	TRBJ1-2	TGTGCCAGCAGCTCGATACAGGGGAATGGCTACACCTTC	CASSSIQGNGYTF
-	TRBV15	-	TRBJ2-1	TGTGCCACCAGCAGAGGACCGCCCGTGCGGGAGCAGTTCTTC	CATSRGPPVREQFF
TRBD1	TRBV28	-	TRBJ2-4	TGTGCCAGCGGGGGACAGGGCTCGGGTGCCAAAAACATTCAGTACTTC	CASGGQGSGAKNIQYF
-	TRBV24-1	-	TRBJ2-1	TGTGCCACCAGTGATTTGGGGGGGAATGACAATGAGCAGTTCTTC	CATSDLGGNDNEQFF
-	TRBV5-4	-	TRBJ2-1	TGTGCCAGCAGCTTGGGGCGACTAGTCGCCTACAATGAGCAGTTCTTC	CASSLGRLVAYNEQFF
-	TRBV30	-	TRBJ1-1	TGTGCCTGGAGTTCGGGTCCGAACACTGAAGCTTTCTTT	CAWSSGPNTEAFF
-	TRBV7-3	-	TRBJ1-1	TGTGCCAGCAGCTTAACTGGACAAGCTGAAGCTTTCTTT	CASSLTGQAEAFF
TRBD2	TRBV4-3	-	TRBJ2-7	TGCGCCAGCAGCCAGGGCCCCGGGACTACCACCTACGAGCAGTACTTC	CASSQGPGTTTYEQYF
TRBD1	TRBV10-3	-	TRBJ1-1	TGTGCCATCACCGGGACAGGGAACACTGAAGCTTTCTTT	CAITGTGNTEAFF
TRBD1	TRBV10-3	-	TRBJ1-4	TGTGCCATCTCCACAGGGGGCGGGGAAAAACTGTTTTTT	CAISTGGGEKLFF
TRBD2	TRBV7-3	-	TRBJ2-5	TGTGCCAGCAGCCCCCAAGGACTAGCGGGGGTACAAGAGACCCAGTACTTC	CASSPQGLAGVQETQYF
-	TRBV11-2	-	TRBJ2-5	TGTGCCAGCAGCACCATGGGCCTCAGCAGTGGAGAGACCCAGTACTTC	CASSTMGLSSGETQYF
TRBD1	TRBV9	-	TRBJ1-3	TGTGCCAGCAGCCCAGGGACAGATCATGGAAACACCATATATTTT	CASSPGTDHGNTIYF
-	TRBV12-3/TRBV12-4	-	TRBJ2-2	TGTGCCAGCAGTAGTGGAGTGGAGCTGTTTTTT	CASSSGVELFF
-	TRBV27	-	TRBJ2-1	TGTGCCAGCAGCTCAGGGGTGTCCTACAATGAGCAGTTCTTC	CASSSGVSYNEQFF
TRBD1	TRBV18	-	TRBJ1-2	TGTGCCAGCTCACGCCGGGACAGCACCACTAACTATGGCTACACCTTC	CASSRRDSTTNYGYTF
-	TRBV6-5	-	TRBJ2-5	TGTGCCAGCAGTTACGTCCGGCAAGAGACCCAGTACTTC	CASSYVRQETQYF
-	TRBV24-1	-	TRBJ2-3	TGTGCCACCAGTGACAGAAGATGGGGGGAAACAGATACGCAGTATTTT	CATSDRRWGETDTQYF
-	TRBV19	many	TRBJ1-1	TGTGCCAGTAGTCGGGGGAGGTACACTGAAGCTTTCTTT	CASSRGRYTEAFF
TRBD2	TRBV9	-	TRBJ2-7	TGTGCCAGCAGCGTAGAACTTGAGACTAGCGGGAGAGGCGAGCAGTACTTC	CASSVELETSGRGEQYF
TRBD2	TRBV9	-	TRBJ2-3	TGTGCCAGCAGCGTAGGGACGACTAGCGGCAGCACAGATACGCAGTATTTT	CASSVGTTSGSTDTQYF
TRBD1	TRBV10-3	-	TRBJ2-3	TGTGCCATCAGTGAGTCTAAGGGGGCTGGTGATACGCAGTATTTT	CAISESKGAGDTQYF
-	TRBV18	-	TRBJ2-1	TGTGCCAGCTCGGCGGAAGTATACAATGAGCAGTTCTTC	CASSAEVYNEQFF
-	TRBV28	-	TRBJ1-5	TGTGCCAGCAGTTTAGTGACAAATAGCAATCAGCCCCAGCATTTT	CASSLVTNSNQPQHF
TRBD2	TRBV6-6	-	TRBJ2-5	TGTGCCAGCAAGAAGACGAGCGGGGGGGCGGAGACCCAGTACTTC	CASKKTSGGAETQYF
TRBD1	TRBV6-5	once	TRBJ2-1	TGTGCCAGCAGTTACTCTGGGACAGGGGCGTACAATGAGCAGTTCTTC	CASSYSGTGAYNEQFF
TRBD2	TRBV5-6	-	TRBJ2-1	TGTGCCAGCAGCTTGCGGGCGGGAGGGGAGTACAATGAGCAGTTCTTC	CASSLRAGGEYNEQFF
-	TRBV11-2	-	TRBJ2-2	TGTGCCAGCAGCCTAACGGGCACCGGGGAGCTGTTTTTT	CASSLTGTGELFF
TRBD1	TRBV5-4	-	TRBJ1-2	TGTGCCAGCAGCTCCGGACAGGGCGGTGGCTACACCTTC	CASSSGQGGGYTF
-	TRBV7-3	-	TRBJ2-3	TGTGCCAGCAGCTTAAGAGGGCAAAGCACAGATACGCAGTATTTT	CASSLRGQSTDTQYF
TRBD1	TRBV2	-	TRBJ2-3	TGTGCCAGCAGTAGGGGACAGGGACCTAGCACAGATACGCAGTATTTT	CASSRGQGPSTDTQYF
TRBD1	TRBV19	-	TRBJ1-2	TGTGCCAGTAGTATGGGGAGACAGGGGGCGTATATCGGCTACACCTTC	CASSMGRQGAYIGYTF
TRBD1	TRBV18	-	TRBJ2-7	TGTGCCAGCTCACCATCGACAGGGGGTAGGTACGAGCAGTACTTC	CASSPSTGGRYEQYF
-	TRBV4-3	once	TRBJ1-2	TGCGCCAGCAGCCAAGAGACATGGGACTATGGCTACACCTTC	CASSQETWDYGYTF
TRBD1	TRBV5-1	-	TRBJ2-5	TGCGCCAGCAGCGACGGACAGGGGAACCAAGAGACCCAGTACTTC	CASSDGQGNQETQYF
TRBD2	TRBV7-2	-	TRBJ2-7	TGTGCCAGCAGCTTATTTGGGTCGGGAGGGCCGGGAGAGCAGTACTTC	CASSLFGSGGPGEQYF